One T cell receptor (beta chain) is described in this entry. The junction and the germline gene differ at one end; a read error may be behind it. Per the original methods: Quantification of nucleated cells was approximated via reference gene primer amplification. Sequencing used immunoSEQ multiplex PCR; TCRdb keeps in-frame clones, though not all of them. V and J calls and clone size follow that table, whereas D and trimming were derived from the DNA. The sample carries about 250,000 clones, roughly nine tenths recorded once. Germline-derived CDR1 and CDR2 are SSHAT and FNYEAQ (reference sequence). The CDR3 contains 15 residues. The entry originates in a study of blood T cell repertoires in COVID-19. Study in general: The samples span acute and convalescent COVID-19 from the United States, Italy and Spain.

The TCR sequence derives from a woman in her fifties or sixties who had recovered from COVID-19. V is TRBV7-7 and J is TRBJ2-2; 11 bases line up with TRBD1. Sequencing used peripheral blood. The CDR3 sequence is CASSPGQGAAGELFF. As DNA, the CDR3 is TGTGCTAGCAGCCCCGGACAGGGGGCAGCCGGGGAGCTGTTTTTT.